This T cell receptor (beta chain) was sequenced in a study of blood T cells in healthy people across ages. Primers used in a second PCR of about 6 to 12 cycles were a sample-barcoded 5' primer and a J-beta primer mix. Each CDR3 protein gets one entry after TCRdb re-called the 5' RACE reads with MiXCR. The sample shows about 1.6 million distinct CDR3 sequences, roughly 30% of them seen only once. Drawing of peripheral blood yielded roughly 10 milliliters from each donor. Material for sequencing was blood. The TCR was taken from a woman aged 30 to 39 in good health.

In DNA form, the CDR3 reads TGCAGTGCTAGAGATTCGGGGGGGCATTGGTCAGATACGCAGTATTTT. Amino acid sequence: CSARDSGGHWSDTQYF. The V call is TRBV20-1, the J call TRBJ2-3; TRBD2 agrees at 8 bases. The CDR3 consists of 16 residues. Losses at the gene ends were 0 bases for V and 4 bases for J; bases not matched to a gene: 9. CDR1 is DFQATT, CDR2 SNEGSKA, per germline (reference sequence).